One and the same sample provided the 18 T cell receptor beta chains below, sequenced in a study of blood T cell repertoires in COVID-19. Profiling relied on immunoSEQ multiplex PCR, and the TCRdb table lists in-frame clones only, not all of them. This table has roughly 120,000 clones, under 90% appearing once. Sequenced sample: peripheral blood. These receptor sequences come from a woman between 45 and 65 years old with acute or convalescent COVID-19.

V is TRBV6-5 and J is TRBJ1-5, with D possibly TRBD1 on 5 matching bases. V was cut by 5 bases and J by 0 bases, with 8 bases left in between. Germline assignment: CDR1 MNHEY and CDR2 SVGAGI. CDR3 size: 14 residues. CDR3 in amino acids: CASSRGYSNQPQHF. The CDR3 region has the DNA TGTGCCAGCAGTAGGGGATATAGCAATCAGCCCCAGCATTTT.

V usage is TRBV28 and J usage is TRBJ1-4; 9 bases fit TRBD1. This CDR3 is built from 16 residues. CDR1 is MDHEN, CDR2 SYDVKM, per germline. V dropped 3 bases and J dropped 8; count of bases not matched to a gene: 10. The CDR3 region has the DNA TGTGCCAGCAGTTTGGGGGGACAGGGATGGAACGAAAAACTGTTTTTT. Its protein is CASSLGGQGWNEKLFF.

This clone was counted a single time. V and J are TRBV19 and TRBJ2-7; possible D gene TRBD2, 6 bases. Trimming pared 6 bases from V and 9 bases from J, leaving 12 bases between. This CDR3 has 11 amino acids. Germline V lookup: CDR1 LNHDA, CDR2 SQIVND (reference sequence). The DNA for the CDR3 is TGTGCCAGTAGAGAAGGGACTGGGCAGTACTTC. This translates into CASREGTGQYF.

The DNA for the CDR3 is TGTGCCAGCAGCCAATACTCAGGGGACTATGGCTACACCTTC. Translating gives CASSQYSGDYGYTF. This chain uses TRBV3-1 (or the pseudogene TRBV3-2) with TRBJ1-2; the D gene is possibly TRBD1 (6 bases). Trimming removed 2 bases at V and 3 bases at J, with 10 bases between. Germline assignment: CDR1 LGHDT and CDR2 YNNKEL (reference sequence). CDR3 length equals 14 residues.

This chain joins TRBV21-1 and TRBJ1-1; no DNA check was done on the table's D call, TRBD1. TRBV21-1 constitutes a pseudogene. The CDR3 extends over 14 amino acids. CDR3 in amino acids: CASRGTGFDTEAFF. CDR3 DNA: TGTGCCAGCAGGGGGACAGGGTTTGACACTGAAGCTTTCTTT.

The chain couples TRBV5-1 to TRBJ2-5, with a tentative D call TRBD1 (5 bases). The CDR3 has 15 residues. In germline, CDR1 is SGHRS, CDR2 YFSETQ. V lost 2 bases and J 4 bases, leaving 15 bases between the germline ends. Here the CDR3 reads CASSLATAQGETQYF. For the CDR3, the DNA is TGCGCCAGCAGCTTAGCGACAGCCCAAGGAGAGACCCAGTACTTC.

The chain recombines TRBV5-1 with TRBJ2-4, with 7 bases lining up with TRBD1. J gave up 9 bases and V 4 bases, and 13 bases lay outside the gene matches. This CDR3 comprises 15 residues. The germline V gene encodes CDR1 SGHRS and CDR2 YFSETQ. CDR3: CASSPDRALLAIQYF. The DNA for the CDR3 is TGCGCCAGCAGCCCTGACAGGGCCCTTTTAGCCATTCAGTACTTC.

The chain is built from TRBV19 and TRBJ1-2; D is unclear. The CDR3 has 14 amino acids. Germline V gene data show CDR1 as LNHDA and CDR2 as SQIVND (reference sequence). V lost 3 bases and J 4 bases, leaving 12 bases between the germline ends. CDR3: CASSMEPGAYGYTF. Written as DNA, the CDR3 is TGTGCCAGTAGTATGGAGCCGGGAGCCTATGGCTACACCTTC.

The chain employs TRBV5-1 and TRBJ2-7; 7 nucleotides align to TRBD2. Trimming took 3 bases from V and 0 from J; bases not matched to a gene: 6. Germline V gives CDR1 SGHRS, CDR2 YFSETQ. The CDR3 covers 15 residues. The CDR3 region is CASSSKRGSSYEQYF. As DNA, the CDR3 is TGCGCCAGCAGCTCAAAGCGGGGAAGCTCCTACGAGCAGTACTTC. Drawing the rest from reference TRBV5-1 and TRBJ2-7, the complete variable domain is KAGVTQTPRYLIKTRGQQVTLSCSPISGHRSVSWYQQTPGQGLQFLFEYFSETQRNKGNFPGRFSGRQFSNSRSEMNVSTLELGDSALYLCASSSKRGSSYEQYFGPGTRLTVT.

CDR3 sequence: CASSLGPAGTEQYF. CDR3 in DNA: TGTGCCAGCAGCTTGGGCCCGGCGGGGACCGAGCAGTACTTC. This chain links TRBV5-5 with TRBJ2-7; TRBD2 is a possible D gene (6 bases). V shed 0 bases and J shed 6 bases, with 13 bases lying between them. Germline lookup yields CDR1 SGHKS and CDR2 YYEKEE (reference sequence). The CDR3 is 14 residues long. The full variable domain, rest sourced from reference TRBV5-5 and TRBJ2-7, is DAGVTQSPTHLIKTRGQQVTLRCSPISGHKSVSWYQQVLGQGPQFIFQYYEKEERGRGNFPDRFSARQFPNYSSELNVNALLLGDSALYLCASSLGPAGTEQYFGPGTRLTVT.

V gene TRBV2 combines with J gene TRBJ1-4, with D unclear. The CDR3 loop spans 12 amino acids. Germline values: CDR1 SNHLY, CDR2 FYNNEI. The V end lost 6 bases, the J end lost 2 bases, and 4 bases lay between the germline ends. The CDR3 nucleotides are TGTGCCAGCAGAGCCACTAATGAAAAACTGTTTTTT. Amino acid sequence: CASRATNEKLFF.

This chain links TRBV30 with TRBJ1-4; 8 bases are shared with TRBD1. Germline V gives CDR1 GTSNPN, CDR2 SVGIG (reference sequence). The V segment lost 3 bases and the J segment 6 bases; nucleotides outside the gene matches: 6. The CDR3 loop spans 14 amino acids. CDR3 region: CAWSTGGSDEKLFF. The CDR3 DNA sequence: TGTGCCTGGAGCACAGGGGGGTCTGATGAAAAACTGTTTTTT.

This sequence joins TRBV14 and TRBJ2-2; D unresolved. The length of the CDR3 is 13 residues. Trimming cost V 7 bases and J 2 bases, with 8 bases left between them. The germline gives CDR1 SGHDN, CDR2 FVKESK. The CDR3 region is CASTLLNTGELFF. The CDR3 coding sequence is TGTGCCAGCACCCTATTAAACACCGGGGAGCTGTTTTTT.

The chain recombines TRBV2 with TRBJ2-3; 8 bases align to TRBD2. V was pared by 4 bases and J by 5 bases, with 5 bases of the junction left unmatched. The CDR3 runs 14 residues. Germline CDR1 SNHLY, CDR2 FYNNEI. The DNA of the CDR3 is TGTGCCAGCAGTGGACGGCGGGGGGTAGATACGCAGTATTTT. Residues: CASSGRRGVDTQYF.

The chain links TRBV19 to TRBJ2-3; 10 nucleotides agree with TRBD2. CDR3 length: 18 amino acids. From germline, CDR1 is LNHDA and CDR2 SQIVND (reference sequence). Losses at the gene ends were 1 base for V and 6 bases for J; bases not matched to a gene: 13. The CDR3 DNA reads as TGTGCCAGTAGTATAGTGGGGCCAGCGGGGGGGCCTTTGGATACGCAGTATTTT. It is translated as CASSIVGPAGGPLDTQYF.

The chain joins TRBV7-2 to TRBJ1-2; the D is unclear. Germline-derived CDR1 and CDR2 are SGHTA and FQGNSA. Trimming cost V 2 bases and J 5 bases, with 9 bases left between them. The CDR3 contains 13 residues. The CDR3 protein is CASSLNLWYGYTF. CDR3 DNA sequence: TGTGCCAGCAGCTTAAACTTGTGGTATGGCTACACCTTC.

The chain uses TRBV5-1 and TRBJ2-7; TRBD1 might be the D (6 bases). Germline V gives CDR1 SGHRS, CDR2 YFSETQ. Trimming removed 4 bases from V and 3 bases from J, with 14 bases in between. The CDR3 contains 14 residues. DNA for the CDR3: TGCGCCAGCAGCACGAGCCAGGGGATCTACGAGCAGTACTTC. This gives the protein CASSTSQGIYEQYF.

The chain carries TRBV5-1 and TRBJ2-3; 10 bases fit TRBD2. This CDR3 comprises 17 residues. Germline V CDR1 and CDR2: SGHRS, YFSETQ. J gave up 2 bases and V 4 bases, and 10 bases lay outside the gene matches. The CDR3 reads CASSPYTSGEFTDTQYF. In DNA, the CDR3 is TGCGCCAGCAGCCCCTACACTAGCGGGGAGTTCACAGATACGCAGTATTTT.